Listed below are T cell receptor beta chains from one sample, sequenced in a study of T-cell reconstitution after alpha-beta-depleted transplantation in children. TCRdb ran MiXCR on the PCR reads and lists one entry per CDR3 protein. This sample yields some 220,000 distinct CDR3 sequences, of which roughly a tenth are seen a single time; over 25% belongs to the top ten. Material: PBMCs, obtained before TCRalphabeta/CD19-depleted stem cell transplant. The receptors stem from a child less than two years old with acute myeloid leukemia, due to receive a stem cell transplant. Both conserved end residues are part of each CDR3. A D gene is named only where the DNA matches it firmly.

16	NA	TRBV12-3/TRBV12-4	CASSFRGGAGPYEQYF
13	TRBD1	TRBV12-5	CASGLGGDQPQHF
11	NA	TRBV20-1	CSGGRTDTQYF
15	NA	TRBV3-1	CASSSRWRRKDEQYF
16	NA	TRBV18	CASSPTGAGMNNEQFF
14	NA	TRBV20-1	CSALHKRIPETQYF
15	TRBD2	TRBV12-3/TRBV12-4	CASRNLAANTGELFF
16	TRBD2	TRBV18	CASSPPSGGSWETQYF
16	NA	TRBV5-1	CASSLGGALSSYEQYF
15	NA	TRBV7-2	CASSLFFGGRNEQYF
14	NA	TRBV12-3/TRBV12-4	CASSLVTETYEQYF
13	TRBD2	TRBV15	CATAWGEGSEQYF
15	NA	TRBV28	CASSFLTVWDNEQFF
15	TRBD2	TRBV5-5	CASSLIGLAGDTQYF
12	NA	TRBV5-1	CASSSLNSPLHF
17	TRBD1	TRBV6-5	CASSYSFAGGFTYEQYF
13	TRBD1	TRBV5-1	CASSRDREETQYF
14	TRBD1	TRBV19	CASSSQTGVPEAFF
13	TRBD1	TRBV29-1	CSVGGRGRETQYF
16	NA	TRBV7-3	CASSLTSVSSYNEQFF
13	NA	TRBV10-3	CAISRGESEKLFF
13	NA	TRBV12-3/TRBV12-4	CASSPPGAYEQYF
13	NA	TRBV29-1	CSVEWLRTDTQYF
15	TRBD2	TRBV18	CASSPASGSSYEQYF
13	NA	TRBV6-5	CASSRRGLQPQHF
17	TRBD2	TRBV3-1	CASSPHFFGLEAGELFF
13	NA	TRBV7-2	CASSLAPNYEQYF
18	NA	TRBV19	CASSLRSLSGSGANVLTF
15	TRBD2	TRBV19	CASSSLAGDQETQYF
16	TRBD2	TRBV15	CATSRGLAGGNNEQYF
17	TRBD2	TRBV30	CAWSPFYLAGSETTQYF
15	NA	TRBV3-1	CASSQTGTSDTEAFF
17	NA	TRBV18	CASSPDPLTATNEKLFF
14	TRBD2	TRBV6-1	CASSLTGTSGEQYF
12	NA	TRBV6-4	CASSDYGNGYTF
14	NA	TRBV12-3/TRBV12-4	CASSPTGLPDTQYF
14	NA	TRBV5-5	CASSLGGASDTQYF
15	TRBD1	TRBV7-9	CASSLAGQVDYGYTF